The 16 T cell receptor beta chains below were found in one sample sequenced in a study of OX40 agonist ivuxolimab in advanced cancers. To prepare the library, the immunoSEQ multiplex PCR assay was applied. In its TCRdb copy, this immuneACCESS table keeps in-frame sequences only and misses some clones. Where compared with another copy, unresolved V genes explain less than half of these, and the others have no known cause. This sample gives approximately 58,000 clones in total; approximately 85% of them show up just once. The ten most abundant clones make up about 2.6% of the sample. This material consisted of CD4+ or CD8+ T cells sorted from blood, taken in a trial of the OX40 agonist ivuxolimab. These receptors originate from an adult with an advanced solid tumor such as melanoma, head and neck, liver or kidney cancer.

J is TRBJ1-2 and V is TRBV28; D possibly corresponds to TRBD1 (6 bases). Deletions cut 5 bases from V and 3 bases from J, with 10 bases between. Germline loops: CDR1 MDHEN, CDR2 SYDVKM. This CDR3 is 13 amino acids long. The CDR3 region has the DNA TGTGCCAGCAGTAGCACAGGGTACTATGGCTACACCTTC. Amino acids: CASSSTGYYGYTF.

This chain uses TRBV10-2 with TRBJ1-5; 7 bases are a match to TRBD1. CDR3 length: 15 residues. V was pared by 6 bases and J by 4 bases, with 9 bases of the junction left unmatched. Germline V gene lookup returns CDR1 WSHSY and CDR2 SAAADI. CDR3 DNA: TGCGCCAGCAGGTCCGGGACAGAGCGAAATCAGCCCCAGCATTTT. Protein: CASRSGTERNQPQHF.

This chain links TRBV5-6 with TRBJ2-2; 7 bases are shared with TRBD1. The CDR3 totals 15 residues. V was clipped by 3 bases and J by 3 bases; unmatched bases: 5. Germline CDR1 is SGHDT and CDR2 is YYEEEE. The CDR3 protein is CASSSTGLDTGELFF. The DNA of the CDR3 is TGTGCCAGCAGCTCGACAGGGTTGGACACCGGGGAGCTGTTTTTT.

The chain joins TRBV28 to TRBJ1-4, with 9 bases lining up with TRBD1. This CDR3 has 15 amino acids. CDR1 is MDHEN and CDR2 is SYDVKM in the germline V gene. The V gene end was trimmed by 4 bases and the J gene end by 3 bases; junction bases not matched to a gene: 3. This CDR3 reads CASSWGTGPNEKLFF. The CDR3 DNA follows: TGTGCCAGCAGTTGGGGGACAGGGCCTAATGAAAAACTGTTTTTT.

The V gene is TRBV7-3, the J gene TRBJ1-5; D gene ambiguous. The length of the CDR3 is 15 residues. The V gene's germline CDR1 is SGHTA and CDR2 FQGTGA. The V end lost 2 bases, the J end lost 1 base, and 9 bases lay between the germline ends. Here the CDR3 DNA reads TGTGCCAGCAGCTTAGAGGGAAGCAGCAATCAGCCCCAGCATTTT. It codes for CASSLEGSSNQPQHF.

The rearrangement joins TRBV28 to TRBJ1-1, with D unresolved. Trimming removed 5 bases at V and 11 bases at J, with 18 bases between. The CDR3 consists of 13 residues. CDR1 MDHEN and CDR2 SYDVKM come from the germline V gene. The CDR3 coding sequence is TGTGCCAGCAGTATCCAGGCTGACGCCTTGGCTTTCTTT. As protein: CASSIQADALAFF. The whole variable domain, remainder taken from reference TRBV28 and TRBJ1-1, is DVKVTQSSRYLVKRTGEKVFLECVQDMDHENMFWYRQDPGLGLRLIYFSYDVKMKEKGDIPEGYSVSREKKERFSLILESASTNQTSMYLCASSIQADALAFFGQGTRLTVV.

The chain combines TRBV30 with TRBJ1-4, with a tentative D call TRBD1 (6 bases). The CDR3 is made up of 13 amino acids. The germline V gene encodes CDR1 GTSNPN and CDR2 SVGIG (reference sequence). Trimming shortened V by 2 bases and J by 5 bases, and 9 bases separated the two germline ends. The CDR3 is CAWSRGLNEKLFF. CDR3 DNA: TGTGCCTGGAGTCGGGGGCTCAATGAAAAACTGTTTTTT.

The chain recombines TRBV11-3 with TRBJ1-1, with a weak D call TRBD1 (5 bases). Looked up from germline, CDR1 is SGHNT and CDR2 is YENEEA. Trimming removed 5 bases at V and 1 base at J, with 14 bases between. This CDR3 contains 15 residues. CDR3 residues: CASSLGRGRNTEAFF. CDR3 nucleotides: TGTGCCAGCAGCCTGGGACGGGGACGGAACACTGAAGCTTTCTTT.

The chain carries TRBV29-1 and TRBJ1-2; D remains ambiguous. The germline V and J ends were trimmed by 4 bases and 4 bases, with 7 bases remaining between them. In germline, CDR1 is SQVTM, CDR2 ANQGSEA. The length of the CDR3 is 11 residues. The CDR3 here is CSVGESYGYTF. In DNA, the CDR3 is TGCAGCGTTGGAGAGAGCTATGGCTACACCTTC.

The chain carries TRBV6-4 and TRBJ1-1, with D unclear. CDR1 and CDR2 from the germline V gene are MRHNA and SNTAGT. V was pared by 4 bases and J by 1 base, with 7 bases between. The CDR3 sequence is 13 residues long. For the CDR3, the DNA is TGTGCCAGCAGTGCAACAGCGAACACTGAAGCTTTCTTT. It is translated as CASSATANTEAFF.

The CDR3 nucleotides read TGTGCCAGCAGCGGGGGGGGCAGGGCCAATTCACCCCTCCACTTT. This translates into CASSGGGRANSPLHF. V gene TRBV6-1 combines with J gene TRBJ1-6; maybe TRBD1 (6 bases). Germline values: CDR1 MNHNS, CDR2 SASEGT. The CDR3 consists of 15 residues. V gave up 6 bases and J gave up 7 bases, with 16 bases separating them.

This clone was seen a single time. The J gene is TRBJ2-7, the V gene TRBV5-4; 7 bases agree with TRBD1. From germline, CDR1 is SGHNT and CDR2 YYREEE (reference sequence). Trimming cost V 4 bases and J 0 bases; bases outside gene matches: 4. The length of the CDR3 is 14 residues. For the CDR3, the DNA is TGTGCCAGCAGCGTTGACAGGGCCTCCTACGAGCAGTACTTC. It yields the protein CASSVDRASYEQYF. Supplemented by reference TRBV5-4 and TRBJ2-7, the full variable domain reads ETGVTQSPTHLIKTRGQQVTLRCSSQSGHNTVSWYQQALGQGPQFIFQYYREEENGRGNFPPRFSGLQFPNYSSELNVNALELDDSALYLCASSVDRASYEQYFGPGTRLTVT.

The rearrangement links TRBV6-5 to TRBJ2-3; 10 nucleotides match TRBD1. J was trimmed by 4 bases and V by 4 bases; bases with no gene match: 8. The CDR3 runs 16 residues. Germline assignment: CDR1 MNHEY and CDR2 SVGAGI. The CDR3: CASSSPGQGRADTQYF. The CDR3 nucleotides read TGTGCCAGCAGTTCCCCGGGACAGGGGAGGGCAGATACGCAGTATTTT.

The V call is TRBV20-1, the J call TRBJ2-7; no reliable D call. Trimming took 3 bases from V and 3 from J, leaving 6 bases between them. This CDR3 comprises 11 residues. Germline CDR1 is DFQATT and CDR2 is SNEGSKA (reference sequence). CDR3 in amino acids: CSASRDYEQYF. The CDR3 DNA reads as TGCAGTGCTAGTAGGGACTACGAGCAGTACTTC.

This chain joins TRBV7-8 and TRBJ2-3, with D uncertain. CDR3 size: 13 residues. Trimming removed 1 base from V and 5 bases from J, with 7 bases in between. CDR1 and CDR2 (germline): SGHVS, FQNEAQ. The CDR3 DNA sequence: TGTGCCAGCAGCTTAGGAGATGGAGATACGCAGTATTTT. Its protein product is CASSLGDGDTQYF.

The chain has TRBV6-6 and TRBJ2-3, with D unclear. The V and J ends lost 6 bases and 0 bases respectively, with 10 bases between them. This CDR3 comprises 14 residues. CDR1 and CDR2 (germline): MNHNY, SVGAGI (reference sequence). The CDR3 bases are TGTGCCAGCAGCTTTACTTCTAGCACAGATACGCAGTATTTT. Its translation: CASSFTSSTDTQYF.